This is a list of T cell receptor beta chains from one sample in a study of CD8+CD57+ T cells in acquired aplastic anemia. A single record per CDR3 protein comes from TCRdb applying MiXCR to the reads. The sample has 400,000 to 450,000 distinct CDR3 sequences, 65% to 75% seen once. Sequencing was done on a sample of sorted CD4+, CD8+, or CD8+CD57+ T cells (not recorded which) from PBMCs. The receptors stem from a human donor in good health, serving as a control. Both conserved end residues are part of each CDR3. The order of the fields is V gene, CDR3 protein.

v_call: TRBV18; cdr3_aa: CASSGGVGRENQPQHF
v_call: TRBV20-1; cdr3_aa: CSVSGTMTTEQYF
v_call: TRBV7-2; cdr3_aa: CAFTVGRTYGEQFF
v_call: TRBV20-1; cdr3_aa: CSARGDRMNTEAFF
v_call: TRBV20-1; cdr3_aa: CSARGGAAGYEQYF
v_call: TRBV20-1; cdr3_aa: CSAGQDATAKAFF
v_call: TRBV11-3; cdr3_aa: CASSRSYGTGVAEQYF
v_call: TRBV24-1; cdr3_aa: CATSRASGVKYF
v_call: TRBV12-3/TRBV12-4; cdr3_aa: CASSPQGLGEKLFF
v_call: TRBV7-2; cdr3_aa: CASSPNLDTVALF
v_call: TRBV9; cdr3_aa: CASSVSLAAPQEQYF
v_call: TRBV6-5; cdr3_aa: CASSRGRRNQPQHF
v_call: TRBV12-3/TRBV12-4; cdr3_aa: CASSYDHEQFF
v_call: TRBV6-4; cdr3_aa: CASKGTGGGQPQHF
v_call: TRBV7-2; cdr3_aa: CASSLQGSPYNSILHF
v_call: TRBV7-3; cdr3_aa: CASSSKCTDTQYF
v_call: TRBV7-2; cdr3_aa: CASGERSGWNTEAFF
v_call: TRBV2; cdr3_aa: CASKISGGGGYTF
v_call: TRBV12-3/TRBV12-4; cdr3_aa: CAIIESGQGVREAFF
v_call: TRBV7-9; cdr3_aa: CASSYPTRGDPSETQYF
v_call: TRBV6-1; cdr3_aa: CASSKNTGQWEQPQHF
v_call: TRBV12-5; cdr3_aa: CASSLARVYNEQFF
v_call: TRBV6-1; cdr3_aa: CASSNQLAGDYGYTF
v_call: TRBV20-1; cdr3_aa: CSAQEWAGNSGYTF